The T cell receptor (beta chain) under discussion was sequenced for a study of blood T cell repertoires in COVID-19. Study-level background: The United States, Italy and Spain were the sources of the acute and convalescent COVID-19 samples. PBMCs, B-cell-depleted T cells, or T cells provided the cDNA or gDNA that made up the material.

Profiled with immunoSEQ multiplex PCR; TCRdb holds only in-frame clones, not every one. Of some 210,000 clones listed, about 91% were seen once; the top ten hold approximately 1.2%. The TCR comes from a man younger than 45 with acute or convalescent COVID-19. Sequenced input: peripheral blood.

The CDR3 loop is CASRGVGFRITDTQYF. As DNA, the CDR3 is TGTGCCAGCAGGGGAGTAGGGTTTAGAATCACAGATACGCAGTATTTT. The V and J genes are TRBV28 and TRBJ2-3; weak D call: TRBD2 (5 bases). V was shortened by 6 bases and J by 2 bases, with 18 bases between the two germline ends. The CDR3 runs 16 residues. From germline, CDR1 is MDHEN and CDR2 SYDVKM.